This T cell receptor beta chain was retrieved from a study of blood T cell repertoires in COVID-19. As for the study in general: PBMCs, B-cell-depleted T cells, or T cells were the source of the cDNA or gDNA that made up the material.

This clone has only one observation. Researchers sorted participants into cohorts using their self-reported clinical history. Among Cohort 3 donors, those recovered had two negative PCRs, clearance, or symptom resolution. Germline V lookup: CDR1 SGHRS, CDR2 YFSETQ. V was trimmed by 0 bases and J by 2 bases, leaving 12 bases between them. The CDR3 is 16 amino acids. Original handling: It was from reference gene primer amplification that nucleated cell counts were estimated. Produced via immunoSEQ multiplex PCR; TCRdb's table is partial and in-frame only. The V and J calls and the clone size are those of that table, but D and trimming were determined from the DNA. The sample has about 180,000 clones, around 83% seen once.

The TCR was taken from a middle-aged man who had recovered from COVID-19. This rearrangement joins TRBV5-1 to TRBJ1-3; no firm D call. The sample consisted of PBMCs or T cells enriched from blood (not recorded which). In nucleotides, the CDR3 is TGCGCCAGCAGCTTGGCCGGGGATCACCCTGGAAACACCATATATTTT. It codes for CASSLAGDHPGNTIYF.